Listed below are T cell receptor beta chains from one sample, sequenced in a study of cytomegalovirus exposure and HLA in healthy donors. The data were produced by immunoSEQ multiplex PCR, yet TCRdb's version contains in-frame clones alone and is incomplete. The profile shows 240,000 or so clones, about 86% of them singletons. Sequenced: PBMCs. The receptors shown here come from a woman aged 60-75 years in good health and CMV-seropositive. The CDR3 runs from the conserved cysteine through the conserved F or W. The D gene is left open where the match is weak. Size is omitted from some rows. Given values are once, few, many or a class for expanded clones.

cdr3_aa: CASSPDRGEAFF; cdr3_nt: TGTGCCAGCAGCCCGGACAGGGGCGAGGCTTTCTTT; d_call: TRBD1; clone_size: .; v_call: TRBV11-2; j_call: TRBJ1-1
cdr3_aa: CASSTLGRGVYGYTF; cdr3_nt: TGTGCCAGTAGTACCCTCGGGAGAGGGGTGTATGGCTACACCTTC; d_call: .; clone_size: .; v_call: TRBV19; j_call: TRBJ1-2
cdr3_aa: CASMAGVGYEQYF; cdr3_nt: TGTGCCAGCATGGCGGGAGTCGGGTACGAGCAGTACTTC; d_call: TRBD2; clone_size: few; v_call: TRBV28; j_call: TRBJ2-7
cdr3_aa: CASSPLTSGRGNIQYF; cdr3_nt: TGTGCCAGCAGCCCTTTAACTAGCGGGAGAGGGAACATTCAGTACTTC; d_call: TRBD2; clone_size: .; v_call: TRBV14; j_call: TRBJ2-4
cdr3_aa: CASSYSAGGLREQYF; cdr3_nt: TGTGCCAGCAGTTACTCGGCAGGGGGCTTACGCGAGCAGTACTTC; d_call: TRBD1; clone_size: .; v_call: TRBV6-5; j_call: TRBJ2-7
cdr3_aa: CASSQPGVRLFF; cdr3_nt: TGTGCCAGCAGTCAACCGGGGGTAAGGTTGTTCTTC; d_call: .; clone_size: .; v_call: TRBV2; j_call: TRBJ2-1
cdr3_aa: CASSLGLFGGYTF; cdr3_nt: TGCGCCAGCAGCTTGGGACTCTTCGGTGGCTACACCTTC; d_call: .; clone_size: once; v_call: TRBV5-1; j_call: TRBJ1-2
cdr3_aa: CASSPPRGAYNEQFF; cdr3_nt: TGCGCCAGCAGCCCCCCCAGGGGGGCCTACAATGAGCAGTTCTTC; d_call: .; clone_size: .; v_call: TRBV5-1; j_call: TRBJ2-1
cdr3_aa: CASSFNTGGGQPQHF; cdr3_nt: TGCGCCAGCAGCTTCAACACAGGTGGTGGTCAGCCCCAGCATTTT; d_call: .; clone_size: .; v_call: TRBV5-1; j_call: TRBJ1-5
cdr3_aa: CASSLVGAGYEQYF; cdr3_nt: TGCGCCAGCAGCTTGGTAGGGGCCGGCTACGAGCAGTACTTC; d_call: .; clone_size: few; v_call: TRBV5-1; j_call: TRBJ2-7
cdr3_aa: CASRRGGGVYGYTF; cdr3_nt: TGTGCCAGCAGACGAGGGGGGGGTGTCTATGGCTACACCTTC; d_call: .; clone_size: once; v_call: TRBV6-5; j_call: TRBJ1-2
cdr3_aa: CASSVAPAAGGYQETQYF; cdr3_nt: TGTGCCAGCAGCGTAGCTCCGGCAGCGGGAGGTTATCAAGAGACCCAGTACTTC; d_call: TRBD2; clone_size: .; v_call: TRBV9; j_call: TRBJ2-5
cdr3_aa: CASSDPTFIYTGELFF; cdr3_nt: TGTGCCAGCAGTGATCCTACTTTCATATACACCGGGGAGCTGTTTTTT; d_call: .; clone_size: .; v_call: TRBV6-1; j_call: TRBJ2-2
cdr3_aa: CASSLAGGREETQYF; cdr3_nt: TGTGCCAGCAGCTTAGCGGGGGGACGGGAAGAGACCCAGTACTTC; d_call: .; clone_size: .; v_call: TRBV7-9; j_call: TRBJ2-5
cdr3_aa: CASSLAPPGYGYTF; cdr3_nt: TGCGCCAGCAGCTTGGCACCGCCGGGGTATGGCTACACCTTC; d_call: .; clone_size: .; v_call: TRBV5-1; j_call: TRBJ1-2
cdr3_aa: CASSFRTGTDTQYF; cdr3_nt: TGTGCCAGCAGCTTTCGGACAGGCACAGATACGCAGTATTTT; d_call: .; clone_size: .; v_call: TRBV11-2; j_call: TRBJ2-3
cdr3_aa: CAWSEGTSQNTGELFF; cdr3_nt: TGTGCCTGGAGTGAGGGGACTAGTCAGAACACCGGGGAACTGTTTTTT; d_call: TRBD2; clone_size: .; v_call: TRBV30; j_call: TRBJ2-2
cdr3_aa: CSSSLGEGPYNEQFF; cdr3_nt: TGTTCCAGCAGCTTAGGGGAGGGCCCCTACAATGAGCAGTTCTTC; d_call: TRBD2; clone_size: .; v_call: TRBV7-9; j_call: TRBJ2-1
cdr3_aa: CSEEAISGYTF; cdr3_nt: TGCAGTGAAGAAGCAATCTCTGGCTACACCTTC; d_call: .; clone_size: .; v_call: TRBV20-1; j_call: TRBJ1-2
cdr3_aa: CATSRDNFYEQYF; cdr3_nt: TGTGCCACCAGCAGGGACAATTTCTACGAGCAGTACTTC; d_call: .; clone_size: .; v_call: TRBV15; j_call: TRBJ2-7
cdr3_aa: CASSQDSKNEKLFF; cdr3_nt: TGCGCCAGCAGCCAGGACAGTAAGAATGAAAAACTGTTTTTT; d_call: .; clone_size: few; v_call: TRBV4-1; j_call: TRBJ1-4
cdr3_aa: CASSISTSGSTEAKNIQYF; cdr3_nt: TGTGCCAGTAGTATATCGACTAGCGGGAGTACTGAGGCCAAAAACATTCAGTACTTC; d_call: TRBD2; clone_size: .; v_call: TRBV19; j_call: TRBJ2-4
cdr3_aa: CASSTGTAISYEQYF; cdr3_nt: TGTGCCAGTAGCACCGGGACAGCGATTTCCTACGAGCAGTACTTC; d_call: TRBD1; clone_size: .; v_call: TRBV19; j_call: TRBJ2-7
cdr3_aa: CASSVGQGSGTQYF; cdr3_nt: TGTGCCAGCAGCGTGGGACAGGGGAGTGGGACCCAGTACTTC; d_call: TRBD1; clone_size: once; v_call: TRBV11-2; j_call: TRBJ2-5
cdr3_aa: CASRVLHEQYF; cdr3_nt: TGTGCCAGCCGGGTGCTCCACGAGCAGTACTTC; d_call: .; clone_size: .; v_call: TRBV25-1; j_call: TRBJ2-7
cdr3_aa: CASSLAVNEQFF; cdr3_nt: TGCGCCAGCAGCTTGGCAGTCAATGAGCAGTTCTTC; d_call: .; clone_size: .; v_call: TRBV5-1; j_call: TRBJ2-1
cdr3_aa: CAISPWTSGSGETQYF; cdr3_nt: TGTGCCATCAGTCCCTGGACTAGCGGGAGTGGTGAGACCCAGTACTTC; d_call: TRBD2; clone_size: .; v_call: TRBV10-3; j_call: TRBJ2-5
cdr3_aa: CASSLAGGRGNEQFF; cdr3_nt: TGTGCCAGCAGCTTAGCGGGAGGGAGGGGCAATGAGCAGTTCTTC; d_call: TRBD2; clone_size: .; v_call: TRBV11-2; j_call: TRBJ2-1
cdr3_aa: CASSQDKRSTDTQYF; cdr3_nt: TGTGCCAGCAGCCAAGATAAGCGGAGCACAGATACGCAGTATTTT; d_call: .; clone_size: .; v_call: TRBV4-2; j_call: TRBJ2-3
cdr3_aa: CASSESRSEGITEAFF; cdr3_nt: TGTGCCAGCAGCGAGAGCCGGTCGGAGGGGATCACTGAAGCTTTCTTT; d_call: .; clone_size: .; v_call: TRBV9; j_call: TRBJ1-1
cdr3_aa: CASSPGLRTGELFF; cdr3_nt: TGTGCCAGCTCACCGGGACTACGCACCGGGGAGCTGTTTTTT; d_call: TRBD2; clone_size: .; v_call: TRBV18; j_call: TRBJ2-2
cdr3_aa: CASSPGGTGFGETQYF; cdr3_nt: TGTGCCAGCTCACCAGGGGGGACAGGGTTCGGAGAGACCCAGTACTTC; d_call: TRBD1; clone_size: .; v_call: TRBV18; j_call: TRBJ2-5
cdr3_aa: CAWSVPGRNEAFF; cdr3_nt: TGTGCCTGGAGTGTCCCGGGGAGAAATGAAGCTTTCTTT; d_call: .; clone_size: few; v_call: TRBV30; j_call: TRBJ1-1
cdr3_aa: CASNPSGGRQPQHF; cdr3_nt: TGTGCCAGCAACCCCAGTGGGGGCCGGCAGCCCCAGCATTTT; d_call: .; clone_size: .; v_call: TRBV2; j_call: TRBJ1-5
cdr3_aa: CASSSRGIETQYF; cdr3_nt: TGTGCCAGCAGTTCCCGGGGGATAGAGACCCAGTACTTC; d_call: .; clone_size: .; v_call: TRBV28; j_call: TRBJ2-5
cdr3_aa: CASSPPGQAYNEQFF; cdr3_nt: TGTGCCAGCAGCCCCCCGGGACAGGCGTACAATGAGCAGTTCTTC; d_call: TRBD1; clone_size: .; v_call: TRBV5-4; j_call: TRBJ2-1
cdr3_aa: CASSPAGGYGYTF; cdr3_nt: TGTGCCAGCAGTCCAGCCGGAGGCTATGGCTACACCTTC; d_call: .; clone_size: .; v_call: TRBV7-3; j_call: TRBJ1-2
cdr3_aa: CASRPGQYQTELFF; cdr3_nt: TGTGCCAGTAGACCGGGTCAGTACCAAACTGAGCTGTTTTTT; d_call: .; clone_size: .; v_call: TRBV19; j_call: TRBJ2-2
cdr3_aa: CAWSVMEDLNTEAFF; cdr3_nt: TGTGCCTGGAGTGTGATGGAGGATTTGAACACTGAAGCTTTCTTT; d_call: .; clone_size: .; v_call: TRBV30; j_call: TRBJ1-1
cdr3_aa: CASSFTGQGANGYTF; cdr3_nt: TGTGCCAGCAGTTTTACGGGACAGGGGGCAAATGGCTACACCTTC; d_call: TRBD1; clone_size: .; v_call: TRBV6-5; j_call: TRBJ1-2
cdr3_aa: CASRLRDRVNTEAFF; cdr3_nt: TGTGCCAGCAGGCTCCGGGACAGGGTGAACACTGAAGCTTTCTTT; d_call: TRBD1; clone_size: .; v_call: TRBV2; j_call: TRBJ1-1
cdr3_aa: CASSTGLAGAQYF; cdr3_nt: TGTGCCAGCAGCACAGGACTAGCGGGGGCGCAGTATTTT; d_call: TRBD2; clone_size: .; v_call: TRBV6-5; j_call: TRBJ2-3